The 14 T cell receptor beta chains presented below share a single source sample, sequenced in a study of control samples from healthy donors and cancer patients. Clones were sequenced by immunoSEQ multiplex PCR, and TCRdb holds only the in-frame ones, with some missing. The sample lists approximately 150,000 clones; roughly 94% were seen once. The sequencing input was PBMCs. Every receptor here comes from a man aged 60-69 years with colorectal cancer.

The chain joins TRBV6-1 to TRBJ1-1; D remains ambiguous. The germline V gene encodes CDR1 MNHNS and CDR2 SASEGT. Trimming took off 2 bases at V and 0 bases at J, with 4 bases between the two ends. This CDR3 comprises 13 residues. The CDR3 region has the DNA TGTGCCAGCAGTGAATTGATGAACACTGAAGCTTTCTTT. Protein sequence: CASSELMNTEAFF.

V and J are TRBV12-3 or TRBV12-4 and TRBJ2-1; D is uncertain. V was shortened by 1 base and J by 7 bases, with 5 bases between the two germline ends. The CDR3 extends over 12 amino acids. CDR3 residues: CASSLGLNEQFF. The CDR3 DNA is TGTGCCAGCAGTTTAGGGCTAAATGAGCAGTTCTTC.

Here the CDR3 DNA reads TGTGCCAGCAGATCCCAAAGCGCGAGCTCCTACAATGAGCAGTTCTTC. It is translated as CASRSQSASSYNEQFF. The V and J genes are TRBV5-4 and TRBJ2-1; no reliable D call. Trimming shortened V by 5 bases and J by 0 bases, and 15 bases separated the two germline ends. The CDR3 has 16 residues. Germline CDR1 SGHNT, CDR2 YYREEE (reference sequence).

The genes are TRBV6-4 and TRBJ1-1; D not certain. The CDR3 is 13 residues long. Trimming removed 2 bases at V and 1 base at J, with 5 bases between. Germline lookup yields CDR1 MRHNA and CDR2 SNTAGT. The DNA for the CDR3 is TGTGCCAGCAGTGACGGACGGAACACTGAAGCTTTCTTT. This encodes CASSDGRNTEAFF.

This chain uses TRBV5-1 with TRBJ2-5; D uncertain. Germline CDR1 SGHRS, CDR2 YFSETQ. This CDR3 comprises 14 residues. Trimming took off 0 bases at V and 4 bases at J, with 10 bases between the two ends. CDR3 protein: CASSLASTSETQYF. The CDR3 nucleotides read TGCGCCAGCAGCTTGGCGTCAACGTCAGAGACCCAGTACTTC.

Comments on this clone: Other DNA sequences from this sample encode an identical CDR3 as well. The gene calls are TRBV5-1 and TRBJ2-3, with D unclear. V lost 0 bases and J 1 base, leaving 9 bases between the germline ends. Germline V gene sequence: CDR1 SGHRS, CDR2 YFSETQ. CDR3 length: 15 residues. The CDR3 DNA sequence: TGCGCCAGCAGCTTGGAACTGGCGGGCACAGATACGCAGTATTTT. Its protein is CASSLELAGTDTQYF.

The genes are TRBV7-9 and TRBJ2-2; possibly TRBD1 or TRBD2 for D (6 bases each). The CDR3 runs to 17 residues. Trimming shortened V by 2 bases and J by 1 base, and 14 bases separated the two germline ends. Germline CDR1 reads SEHNR; CDR2 reads FQNEAQ (reference sequence). CDR3 nucleotide sequence: TGTGCCAGCAGCTTAACCTGGGGGGCGGAGAACACCGGGGAGCTGTTTTTT. Protein: CASSLTWGAENTGELFF. Supplemented by reference TRBV7-9 and TRBJ2-2, the full variable domain reads DTGVSQNPRHKITKRGQNVTFRCDPISEHNRLYWYRQTLGQGPEFLTYFQNEAQLEKSRLLSDRFSAERPKGSFSTLEIQRTEQGDSAMYLCASSLTWGAENTGELFFGEGSRLTVL.

This chain joins TRBV11-3 and TRBJ2-5; 7 positions match TRBD2. Trimming cost V 3 bases and J 1 base; bases outside gene matches: 5. There are 15 residues in the CDR3. Germline CDR1 reads SGHNT; CDR2 reads YENEEA. This chain's CDR3 is CASSFGAGPQETQYF. The CDR3 DNA sequence: TGTGCCAGCAGCTTTGGAGCGGGGCCCCAAGAGACCCAGTACTTC.

The rearrangement links TRBV6-2 or TRBV6-3 to TRBJ2-7, with unresolved D. The CDR3 spans 14 residues. Trimming took 5 bases from V and 3 from J, leaving 14 bases between them. CDR1 and CDR2 (germline): MNHEY, SVGEGT. The CDR3 DNA sequence: TGTGCCAGCAGTATAGAGATTAGCCGCTACGAGCAGTACTTC. Its translation: CASSIEISRYEQYF.

The chain carries TRBV19 and TRBJ2-1; D tentatively fits TRBD1 or TRBD2 (5 bases each). Germline V gene data show CDR1 as LNHDA and CDR2 as SQIVND (reference sequence). Trimming took off 3 bases at V and 0 bases at J, with 12 bases between the two ends. The CDR3 runs 16 residues. The chain's CDR3 is CASSIRGASSYNEQFF. The CDR3 DNA reads TGTGCCAGTAGTATTCGAGGGGCTAGCTCCTACAATGAGCAGTTCTTC.

The chain joins TRBV7-8 to TRBJ1-5, with D unresolved. Germline assignment: CDR1 SGHVS and CDR2 FQNEAQ. V was cut by 4 bases and J by 7 bases, with 14 bases left in between. The CDR3 covers 14 residues. CDR3 sequence reads: CASSSYSFEQPQHF. The CDR3 coding sequence is TGTGCCAGCAGCTCATATTCCTTCGAACAGCCCCAGCATTTT.

The rearrangement joins TRBV25-1 to TRBJ1-1, with D tentatively TRBD1 (6 bases). This CDR3 is 14 amino acids long. Trimming removed 4 bases at V and 4 bases at J, with 13 bases between. Germline CDR1 and CDR2: MGHDK and SYGVNS. CDR3 DNA: TGTGCCAGCAGTGTAGGGGGTTTGGGCACTGAAGCTTTCTTT. This translates into CASSVGGLGTEAFF.

This clone was observed a single time. This chain's CDR3 is CASSQDPGLGRAGELFF. CDR3 bases: TGTGCCAGCAGCCAAGATCCGGGACTAGGGCGGGCCGGGGAGCTGTTTTTT. The chain couples TRBV3-1 (or the pseudogene TRBV3-2) to TRBJ2-2; 8 bases match TRBD2. Trimming cost V 0 bases and J 6 bases; bases outside gene matches: 9. Germline loops: CDR1 LGHDT, CDR2 YNNKEL (reference sequence). The CDR3 spans 17 residues.

The chain combines TRBV4-3 with TRBJ1-4; D unresolved. The CDR3 length is 21 residues. Germline V gene sequence: CDR1 LGHNA, CDR2 YSLEER. Trimming left V 1 base short and J 8 bases short, with 32 bases between. CDR3 sequence: CASSQGRASTSISGLSEKLFF. CDR3 nucleotide sequence: TGCGCCAGCAGCCAAGGAAGAGCAAGCACTTCTATCTCTGGCCTTTCGGAAAAACTGTTTTTT.